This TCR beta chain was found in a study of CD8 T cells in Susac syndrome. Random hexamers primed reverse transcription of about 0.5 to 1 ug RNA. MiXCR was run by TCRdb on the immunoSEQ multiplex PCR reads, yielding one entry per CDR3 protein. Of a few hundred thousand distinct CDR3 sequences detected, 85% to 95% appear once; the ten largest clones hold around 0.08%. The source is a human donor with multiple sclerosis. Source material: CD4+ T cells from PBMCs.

The CDR3 protein is CASRASGNTEAFF. In DNA form, the CDR3 reads TGTGCCAGCCGGGCCTCGGGGAACACTGAAGCTTTCTTT. The chain links TRBV7-3 to TRBJ1-1; D ambiguous. This CDR3 is 13 amino acids long. Germline V gene sequence: CDR1 SGHTA, CDR2 FQGTGA. Trimming removed 8 bases at V and 1 base at J, with 11 bases between. Drawing the rest from reference TRBV7-3 and TRBJ1-1, the complete variable domain is GAGVSQTPSNKVTEKGKYVELRCDPISGHTALYWYRQSLGQGPEFLIYFQGTGAADDSGLPNDRFFAVRPEGSVSTLKIQRTERGDSAVYLCASRASGNTEAFFGQGTRLTVV.